One T cell receptor beta chain is described in this entry. Method: immunoSEQ multiplex PCR; TCRdb's copy keeps in-frame clones and lacks some. The table lists 350,000 to 400,000 clones, around 87% of them singletons, with around 2% in the top ten. This record belongs to a study of blood T cell repertoires in COVID-19. The V and J ends lost 3 bases and 5 bases respectively, with 11 bases between them. This CDR3 contains 15 residues. Per germline, CDR1 MDHEN and CDR2 SYDVKM. The rearrangement links TRBV28 to TRBJ1-6; possibly TRBD1 for D (6 bases). The sample comprised PBMCs or T cells enriched from blood (not recorded which). This clonotype was obtained from a middle-aged man in a cohort exposed to, infected with or recovered from COVID-19 (not recorded which). The chain's CDR3 is CASSFGTLNNSPLHF. In DNA form, the CDR3 reads TGTGCCAGCAGTTTCGGGACACTTAATAATTCACCCCTCCACTTT.